These 20 T cell receptor beta chains came from one sample sequenced in a study of CD8+ T cells in alopecia areata. RNA, once extracted, was reverse transcribed into cDNA for use as the sequencing template. Some clones are missing from TCRdb's copy, which holds only in-frame ones; the method was immunoSEQ multiplex PCR. Of approximately 150,000 clones listed, 50% to 60% are singletons. Sequencing was carried out using CD4+ T cells sorted from blood. The receptors here all came from a human donor in good health.

This chain links TRBV5-1 with TRBJ2-2; D ambiguous. Trimming left V 4 bases short and J 4 bases short, with 8 bases between. This CDR3 region has 13 residues. CDR1 and CDR2 (germline): SGHRS, YFSETQ. The CDR3 DNA follows: TGCGCCAGCAGCCCGGCGGTCACCGGGGAGCTGTTTTTT. Protein product: CASSPAVTGELFF.

This clone was seen only a few times. The chain recombines TRBV29-1 with TRBJ1-1; weak D call: TRBD1 (5 bases). With 7 bases removed from V and 5 bases from J, the gap between germline ends came to 11 bases. CDR1 SQVTM and CDR2 ANQGSEA come from the germline V gene. The CDR3 runs 11 residues. The CDR3: CSAPRGTEAFF. The CDR3 coding sequence is TGCAGCGCCCCTAGGGGAACTGAAGCTTTCTTT.

This clone has just a few counts. J is TRBJ2-1 and V is TRBV29-1; 7 nucleotides align to TRBD2. This CDR3 has 13 residues. Germline CDR1 is SQVTM and CDR2 is ANQGSEA. Germline trimming cut 6 bases from V and 9 bases from J; bases unmatched to any gene: 11. This CDR3 reads CSVREGLRGEQFF. DNA of the CDR3: TGCAGCGTGCGAGAGGGACTAAGAGGTGAGCAGTTCTTC.

The rearrangement uses TRBV27 and TRBJ2-1; TRBD2 matches 7 bases. In germline, CDR1 is MNHEY, CDR2 SMNVEV (reference sequence). The CDR3 consists of 15 residues. The ends lost 4 bases at V and 2 bases at J; junction bases unmatched: 5. CDR3 nucleotides: TGTGCCAGCAGTTCTCTAGCGGAACCCTACAATGAGCAGTTCTTC. It encodes CASSSLAEPYNEQFF.

In this sample, this clone turned up a few times. The V gene is TRBV29-1, the J gene TRBJ1-3; D remains unclear. Trimming took 6 bases from V and 0 from J, leaving 12 bases between them. CDR3 length: 14 amino acids. Germline V CDR1 and CDR2: SQVTM, ANQGSEA. CDR3 sequence: CSVVMPYSGNTIYF. CDR3 coding DNA: TGCAGCGTCGTAATGCCTTACTCTGGAAACACCATATATTTT.

In this sample, this clone turned up a few times. The chain uses TRBV30 and TRBJ1-1; D call uncertain. V lost 0 bases and J 1 base, leaving 6 bases between the germline ends. This CDR3 is built from 13 residues. Germline assignment: CDR1 GTSNPN and CDR2 SVGIG (reference sequence). The CDR3 here is CAWSVTENTEAFF. The CDR3 DNA reads as TGTGCCTGGAGTGTCACGGAGAACACTGAAGCTTTCTTT. The full variable domain, rest sourced from reference TRBV30 and TRBJ1-1, is SQTIHQWPATLVQPVGSPLSLECTVEGTSNPNLYWYRQAAGRGLQLLFYSVGIGQISSEVPQNLSASRPQDRQFILSSKKLLLSDSGFYLCAWSVTENTEAFFGQGTRLTVV.

The genes are TRBV28 and TRBJ2-5; TRBD1 matches 9 bases. Trimming removed 4 bases from V and 1 base from J; junction bases left unmatched: 4. This CDR3 comprises 15 residues. The germline V gene encodes CDR1 MDHEN and CDR2 SYDVKM. CDR3 bases: TGTGCCAGCAGTTCCGGGACAGGGCTCCAAGAGACCCAGTACTTC. It yields the protein CASSSGTGLQETQYF. The full variable domain, its missing parts supplied by reference TRBV28 and TRBJ2-5, is DVKVTQSSRYLVKRTGEKVFLECVQDMDHENMFWYRQDPGLGLRLIYFSYDVKMKEKGDIPEGYSVSREKKERFSLILESASTNQTSMYLCASSSGTGLQETQYFGPGTRLLVL.

This clone has a handful of counts. V gene TRBV30 combines with J gene TRBJ2-5; 13 nucleotides align to TRBD2. Germline V lookup: CDR1 GTSNPN, CDR2 SVGIG (reference sequence). The J segment lost 4 bases and the V segment lost 6 bases, leaving 5 bases of the junction unmatched. The CDR3 totals 14 residues. The CDR3 coding sequence is TGTGCCTGCCAAAGACTAGCGGGAGGAGAGACCCAGTACTTC. It codes for CACQRLAGGETQYF.

This clone came up a few times. CDR3 sequence (DNA): TGTGCCAGCAGTTACTCGGATAGACAGGGCATCGATGGCTACACCTTC. As protein: CASSYSDRQGIDGYTF. The chain uses TRBV6-6 and TRBJ1-2; TRBD1 matches 7 bases. There are 16 residues in the CDR3. V lost 0 bases to trimming and J lost 6 bases; unmatched junction nucleotides: 10. Germline CDR1 and CDR2: MNHNY and SVGAGI (reference sequence).

The chain links TRBV30 to TRBJ1-1; 9 bases are a match to TRBD1. CDR3 size: 13 residues. V lost 2 bases, J lost 5 bases, and 3 bases stayed unmatched. CDR1 is GTSNPN, CDR2 SVGIG, per germline (reference sequence). This CDR3 is CAWSPDRGTEAFF. The DNA for the CDR3 is TGTGCCTGGAGTCCGGACAGGGGAACTGAAGCTTTCTTT.

This chain joins TRBV5-1 and TRBJ1-2; D call uncertain. The V gene lost 0 bases and the J gene lost 2 bases, with 8 bases spanning the gap. The CDR3 is made up of 14 amino acids. Germline CDR1 and CDR2: SGHRS and YFSETQ. The CDR3, as DNA: TGCGCCAGCAGCTTGGAGGACGGAAACTATGGCTACACCTTC. It codes for CASSLEDGNYGYTF.

V usage is TRBV5-1 and J usage is TRBJ2-2, with 7 bases lining up with TRBD2. This CDR3 comprises 16 residues. Trimming at V came to 2 bases and at J to 3 bases, leaving 7 bases not matched to a gene. The germline V gene has CDR1 SGHRS and CDR2 YFSETQ. CDR3 nucleotide sequence: TGCGCCAGCAGCTTCCGCCCTAGCGGCGACACCGGGGAGCTGTTTTTT. This encodes CASSFRPSGDTGELFF.

This chain uses TRBV30 with TRBJ2-1; 11 bases are a match to TRBD2. V was clipped by 7 bases and J by 4 bases; unmatched bases: 15. The germline CDR1 and CDR2 sequences are GTSNPN and SVGIG (reference sequence). CDR3 length: 17 amino acids. CDR3 nucleotide sequence: TGTGCCTTCACCCCTAGCGGGGGGCGTCGTGGATACAATGAGCAGTTCTTC. Translated: CAFTPSGGRRGYNEQFF.

The table lists this clone with a few counts. The V call is TRBV29-1, the J call TRBJ2-1; no reliable D call. This CDR3 comprises 14 residues. V was clipped by 5 bases and J by 6 bases, with 17 bases between them. CDR1 and CDR2 (germline): SQVTM, ANQGSEA. The CDR3 sequence is CSVCPANLGNEQFF. In DNA, the CDR3 is TGCAGCGTTTGCCCGGCAAACCTCGGCAATGAGCAGTTCTTC.

The CDR3: CASSSRDRGRLMETQYF. The DNA for the CDR3 is TGTGCCAGCAGCTCCCGGGACAGGGGGCGCTTGATGGAGACCCAGTACTTC. This chain joins TRBV13 and TRBJ2-5; 12 bases agree with TRBD1. Germline CDR1 PRHDT, CDR2 FYEKMQ (reference sequence). J lost 5 bases, V lost 4 bases, and 11 bases had no gene match. CDR3 length: 17 residues.

Points on this clone: Different DNA sequences within this sample yield the same CDR3. The rearrangement links TRBV20-1 to TRBJ2-5; D is uncertain. The germline V gene encodes CDR1 DFQATT and CDR2 SNEGSKA (reference sequence). The germline V and J ends were trimmed by 6 bases and 2 bases, with 4 bases remaining between them. The CDR3 length is 10 residues. As DNA, the CDR3 is TGCAGTGCGAGTCAAGAGACCCAGTACTTC. Amino acids: CSASQETQYF.

The chain employs TRBV5-1 and TRBJ2-4; 9 nucleotides agree with TRBD1. This CDR3 has 16 residues. Losses at the gene ends were 5 bases for V and 3 bases for J; bases not matched to a gene: 9. Germline-derived CDR1 and CDR2 are SGHRS and YFSETQ. The CDR3 sequence: CASRQNTGGVKNIQYF. In DNA, the CDR3 is TGCGCCAGCAGACAGAATACAGGGGGCGTCAAAAACATTCAGTACTTC. Looking up the rest from reference TRBV5-1 and TRBJ2-4 gives the full variable domain: KAGVTQTPRYLIKTRGQQVTLSCSPISGHRSVSWYQQTPGQGLQFLFEYFSETQRNKGNFPGRFSGRQFSNSRSEMNVSTLELGDSALYLCASRQNTGGVKNIQYFGAGTRLSVL.

This chain joins TRBV15 and TRBJ1-2; D is ambiguous. The length of the CDR3 is 13 residues. The germline V gene has CDR1 LNHNV and CDR2 YYDKDF (reference sequence). V was clipped by 0 bases and J by 6 bases, with 8 bases between them. As DNA, the CDR3 is TGTGCCACCAGCAGAGACTTCAAGGATGGCTACACCTTC. Its protein is CATSRDFKDGYTF.

V gene TRBV30 combines with J gene TRBJ1-1; no reliable D call. CDR3 length: 13 residues. Trimming stripped 0 bases from V and 1 base from J, with 6 bases between. The V gene's germline CDR1 is GTSNPN and CDR2 SVGIG (reference sequence). This CDR3 is CAWSVRTNTEAFF. The CDR3 nucleotides are TGTGCCTGGAGTGTTAGGACGAACACTGAAGCTTTCTTT.

Only one count was recorded for this clone. The chain combines TRBV5-6 with TRBJ2-7, with 7 bases matching TRBD2. Per the germline V gene, CDR1 is SGHDT and CDR2 is YYEEEE. Unmatched junction bases numbered 6, after V lost 0 bases and J lost 6 bases. The CDR3 has 14 residues. CDR3 loop: CASSLEGGPGEQYF. CDR3 sequence (DNA): TGTGCCAGCAGCTTGGAGGGAGGGCCCGGCGAGCAGTACTTC.